The text below deals with one T cell receptor beta chain. A much larger clone lies a single base off, so this may be a read error. This sample is part of a study of prognosis after radiotherapy for stage I lung cancer. Looked up from germline, CDR1 is GTSNPN and CDR2 is SVGIG (reference sequence). The V end lost 2 bases, the J end lost 5 bases, and 23 bases lay between the germline ends. This CDR3 is 17 amino acids long. Amplicons of TCR beta CDR3 were generated from genomic DNA by two-round multiplex PCR. Primers specific to each TRBV and TRBJ gene drove first-round PCR. MiXCR was run by TCRdb on the multiplex PCR reads, yielding one entry per CDR3 protein. The table records tens of thousands of distinct CDR3 sequences, less than 35% of them present only once.

This sequence originates from a donor aged 50 or older with non-small cell lung cancer. The chain couples TRBV30 to TRBJ2-3, with D possibly TRBD2 on 7 matching bases. The sample was PBMCs, taken before or after stereotactic body radiation therapy (not recorded which). In nucleotides, the CDR3 is TGTGCCTGGAGTCTGGAGGGGGAGGGGAGGAGGGAAGATACGCAGTATTTT. Its protein is CAWSLEGEGRREDTQYF.